The present T cell receptor beta chain was sequenced within a study of blood T cells in healthy people across ages. Study-wide results and caveats: Long-lived and aged donors differed, with more naive CD4+ cells and higher diversity in the long-lived.

The CDR3 is 14 residues long. V lost 1 base and J 2 bases, leaving 8 bases between the germline ends. Germline CDR1 ENHRY, CDR2 SYGVKD. Regarding this clonotype: Antigen: not known.

Donors were systemically healthy Caucasian individuals from Russia aged roughly 6 to 100 years. For every donor, a draw yielded around 10 milliliters of peripheral blood. Each sample provided at least 6 micrograms of extracted total RNA. With a J-beta primer mix and a sample-barcoded 5' primer, a second PCR ran roughly 7 to 11 cycles. From the 5' RACE reads, TCRdb called clonotypes with MiXCR, one entry per CDR3 protein. The data show more than 1 million distinct CDR3 sequences, 45% seen once. What was sequenced was blood. The V gene is TRBV10-3, the J gene TRBJ1-1; tentatively, D is TRBD1 (5 bases). This TCR came from a woman aged 60 to 75 in good health. The chain's CDR3 is CAISEFGGNTEAFF. The CDR3 DNA reads TGTGCCATCAGTGAGTTTGGGGGAAACACTGAAGCTTTCTTT.